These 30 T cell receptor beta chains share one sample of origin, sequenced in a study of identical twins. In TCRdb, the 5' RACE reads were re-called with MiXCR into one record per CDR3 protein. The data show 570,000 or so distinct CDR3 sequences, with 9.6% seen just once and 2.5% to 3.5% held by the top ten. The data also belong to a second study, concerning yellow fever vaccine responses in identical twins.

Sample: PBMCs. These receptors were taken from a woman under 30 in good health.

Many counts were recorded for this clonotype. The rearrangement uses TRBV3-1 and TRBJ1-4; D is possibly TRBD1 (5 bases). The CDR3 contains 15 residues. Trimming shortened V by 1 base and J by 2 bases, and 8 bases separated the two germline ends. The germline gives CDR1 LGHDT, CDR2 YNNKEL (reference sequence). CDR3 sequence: CASSQAGGTNEKLFF. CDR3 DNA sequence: TGTGCCAGCAGCCAAGCGGGGGGGACTAATGAAAAACTGTTTTTT.

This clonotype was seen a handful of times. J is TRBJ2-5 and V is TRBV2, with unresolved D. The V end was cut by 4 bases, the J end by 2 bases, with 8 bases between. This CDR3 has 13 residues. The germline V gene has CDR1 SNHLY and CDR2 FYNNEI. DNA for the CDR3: TGTGCCAGCAGTGCTCGGCGGCAAGAGACCCAGTACTTC. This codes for CASSARRQETQYF.

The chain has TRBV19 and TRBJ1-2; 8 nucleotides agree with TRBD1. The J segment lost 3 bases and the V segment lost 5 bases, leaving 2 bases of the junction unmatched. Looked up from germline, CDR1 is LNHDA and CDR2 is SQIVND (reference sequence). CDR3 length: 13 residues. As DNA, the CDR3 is TGTGCCAGTAGTCGGGACAGGTACTATGGCTACACCTTC. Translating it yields CASSRDRYYGYTF.

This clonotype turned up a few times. The CDR3 region is CSAQGDTDTQYF. Written as DNA, the CDR3 is TGCAGCGCTCAGGGGGACACAGATACGCAGTATTTT. The rearrangement joins TRBV29-1 to TRBJ2-3; 7 bases align to TRBD1. Germline assignment: CDR1 SQVTM and CDR2 ANQGSEA. V lost 7 bases and J lost 2; bases outside the gene matches: 3. The CDR3 covers 12 residues.

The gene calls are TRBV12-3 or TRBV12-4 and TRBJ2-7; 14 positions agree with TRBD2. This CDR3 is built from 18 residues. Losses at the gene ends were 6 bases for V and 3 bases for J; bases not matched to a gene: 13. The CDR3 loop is CASSQPSGLAGDDYEQYF. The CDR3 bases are TGTGCCAGCAGCCAACCCTCGGGACTAGCGGGAGACGACTACGAGCAGTACTTC.

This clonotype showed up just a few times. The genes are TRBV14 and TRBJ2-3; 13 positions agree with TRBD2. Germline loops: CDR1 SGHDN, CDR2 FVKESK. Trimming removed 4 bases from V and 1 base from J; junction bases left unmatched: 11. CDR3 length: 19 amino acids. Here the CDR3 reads CASSLRSGGLAGRTDTQYF. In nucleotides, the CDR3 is TGTGCCAGCAGCCTAAGGTCAGGGGGACTAGCGGGACGCACAGATACGCAGTATTTT.

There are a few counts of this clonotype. The CDR3 bases are TGTGCCAGCAGCCCCCTGGGGCGGTATGGCTACACCTTC. Amino acid sequence: CASSPLGRYGYTF. The V gene is TRBV7-9, the J gene TRBJ1-2, with D possibly being TRBD1 (5 bases). This CDR3 is built from 13 residues. V lost 5 bases and J lost 5, with 12 bases in between. CDR1 SEHNR and CDR2 FQNEAQ come from the germline V gene (reference sequence).

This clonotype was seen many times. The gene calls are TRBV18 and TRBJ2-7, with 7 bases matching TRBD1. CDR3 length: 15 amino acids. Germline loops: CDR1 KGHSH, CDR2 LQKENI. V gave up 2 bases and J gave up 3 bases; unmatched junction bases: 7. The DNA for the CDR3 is TGTGCCAGCTCACCAGCGAGACAGGGTGACTACGAGCAGTACTTC. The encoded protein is CASSPARQGDYEQYF. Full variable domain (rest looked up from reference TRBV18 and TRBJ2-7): NAGVMQNPRHLVRRRGQEARLRCSPMKGHSHVYWYRQLPEEGLKFMVYLQKENIIDESGMPKERFSAEFPKEGPSILRIQQVVRGDSAAYFCASSPARQGDYEQYFGPGTRLTVT.

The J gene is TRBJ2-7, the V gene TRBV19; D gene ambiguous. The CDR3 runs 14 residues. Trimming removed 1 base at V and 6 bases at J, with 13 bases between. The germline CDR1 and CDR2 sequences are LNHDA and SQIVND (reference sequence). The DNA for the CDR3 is TGTGCCAGTAGTATAGCCCCCTCGGGTTTCGAGCAGTACTTC. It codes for CASSIAPSGFEQYF.

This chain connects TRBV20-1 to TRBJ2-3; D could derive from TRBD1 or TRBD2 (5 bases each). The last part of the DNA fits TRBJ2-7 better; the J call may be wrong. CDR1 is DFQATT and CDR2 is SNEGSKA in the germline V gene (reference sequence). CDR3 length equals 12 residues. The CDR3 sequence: CSASPGTIEQYF. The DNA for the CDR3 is TGCAGTGCTTCCCCCGGGACGATCGAGCAGTACTTC.

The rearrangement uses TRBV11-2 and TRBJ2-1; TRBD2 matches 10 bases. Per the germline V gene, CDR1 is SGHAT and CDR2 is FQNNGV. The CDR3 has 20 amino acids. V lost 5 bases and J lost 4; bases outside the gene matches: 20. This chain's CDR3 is CASSLRGGSLAGAPYNEQFF. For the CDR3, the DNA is TGTGCCAGCAGCCTTAGGGGCGGCTCCCTAGCGGGAGCTCCTTACAATGAGCAGTTCTTC.

The CDR3 nucleotides are TGTGCCAGCATCCGAGCGGGTTCCTACAATGAGCAGTTCTTC. It is translated as CASIRAGSYNEQFF. The chain employs TRBV27 and TRBJ2-1; D is possibly TRBD2 (6 bases). The CDR3 covers 14 residues. In germline, CDR1 is MNHEY, CDR2 SMNVEV (reference sequence). V was clipped by 7 bases and J by 1 base, with 11 bases between them.

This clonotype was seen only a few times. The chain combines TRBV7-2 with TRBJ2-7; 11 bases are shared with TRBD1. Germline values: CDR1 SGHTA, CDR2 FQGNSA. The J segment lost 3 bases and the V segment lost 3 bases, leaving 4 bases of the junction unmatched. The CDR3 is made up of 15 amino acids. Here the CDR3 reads CASSFTGTGGYEQYF. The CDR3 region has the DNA TGTGCCAGCAGCTTCACCGGGACAGGGGGCTACGAGCAGTACTTC. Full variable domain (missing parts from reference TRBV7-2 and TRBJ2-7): GAGVSQSPSNKVTEKGKDVELRCDPISGHTALYWYRQSLGQGLEFLIYFQGNSAPDKSGLPSDRFSAERTGGSVSTLTIQRTQQEDSAVYLCASSFTGTGGYEQYFGPGTRLTVT.

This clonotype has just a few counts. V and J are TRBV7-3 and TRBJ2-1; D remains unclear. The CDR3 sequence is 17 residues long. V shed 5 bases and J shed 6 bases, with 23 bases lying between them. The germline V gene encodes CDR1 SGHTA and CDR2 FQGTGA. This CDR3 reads CASSQDPEGLVSNEQFF. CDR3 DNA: TGTGCCAGCAGCCAGGACCCCGAAGGGCTGGTAAGCAATGAGCAGTTCTTC.

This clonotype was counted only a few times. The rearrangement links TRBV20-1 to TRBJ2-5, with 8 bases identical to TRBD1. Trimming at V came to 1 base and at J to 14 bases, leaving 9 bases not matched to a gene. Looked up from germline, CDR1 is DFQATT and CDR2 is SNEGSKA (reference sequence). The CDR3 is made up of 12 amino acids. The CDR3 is CSARGKDRAGYF. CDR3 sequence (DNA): TGCAGTGCTAGAGGAAAGGACAGGGCGGGATACTTC.

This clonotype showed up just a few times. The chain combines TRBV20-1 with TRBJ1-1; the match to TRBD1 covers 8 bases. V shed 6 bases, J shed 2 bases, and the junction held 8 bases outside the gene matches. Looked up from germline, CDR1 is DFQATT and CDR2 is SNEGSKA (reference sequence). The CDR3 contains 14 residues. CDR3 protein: CSARTGPFNTEAFF. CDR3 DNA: TGCAGTGCGAGGACAGGGCCATTTAACACTGAAGCTTTCTTT.

This CDR3 reads CASYPTGGYEQYF. As DNA, the CDR3 is TGTGCCAGCTATCCGACGGGGGGATACGAGCAGTACTTC. The chain joins TRBV7-9 to TRBJ2-7; 7 bases align to TRBD2. This CDR3 spans 13 amino acids. In germline, CDR1 is SEHNR, CDR2 FQNEAQ (reference sequence). V lost 8 bases, J lost 4 bases, and 8 bases stayed unmatched.

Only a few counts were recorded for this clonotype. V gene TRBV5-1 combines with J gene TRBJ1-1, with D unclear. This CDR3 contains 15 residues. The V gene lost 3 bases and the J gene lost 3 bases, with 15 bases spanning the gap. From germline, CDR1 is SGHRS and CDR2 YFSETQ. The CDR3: CASSSGALLYTEAFF. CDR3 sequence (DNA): TGCGCCAGCAGCTCAGGAGCGCTCCTCTACACTGAAGCTTTCTTT.

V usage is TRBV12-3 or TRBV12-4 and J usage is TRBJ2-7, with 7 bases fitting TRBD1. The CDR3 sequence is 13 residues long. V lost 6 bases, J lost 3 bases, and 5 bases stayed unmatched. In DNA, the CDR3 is TGTGCCAGCAGACTGACAGGGCTCTACGAGCAGTACTTC. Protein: CASRLTGLYEQYF.

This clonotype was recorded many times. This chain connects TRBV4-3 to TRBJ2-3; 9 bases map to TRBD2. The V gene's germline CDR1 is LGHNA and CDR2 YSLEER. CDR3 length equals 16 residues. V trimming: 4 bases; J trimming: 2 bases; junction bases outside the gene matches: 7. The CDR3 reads CASSRSPSGTTDTQYF. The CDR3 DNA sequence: TGCGCCAGCAGCCGATCCCCTAGCGGGACCACAGATACGCAGTATTTT.

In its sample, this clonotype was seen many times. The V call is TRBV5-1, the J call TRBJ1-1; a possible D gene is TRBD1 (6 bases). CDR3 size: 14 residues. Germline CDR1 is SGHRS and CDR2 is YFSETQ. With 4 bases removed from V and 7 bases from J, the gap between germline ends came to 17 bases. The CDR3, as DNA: TGCGCCAGCAGCCTAGAACAGGGTACCGGTGAAGCTTTCTTT. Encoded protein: CASSLEQGTGEAFF.

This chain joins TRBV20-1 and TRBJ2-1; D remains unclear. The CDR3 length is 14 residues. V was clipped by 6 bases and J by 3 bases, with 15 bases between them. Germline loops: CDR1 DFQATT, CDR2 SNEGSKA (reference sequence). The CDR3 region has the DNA TGCAGTGCGCGGTTAAACACCAACTACAATGAGCAGTTCTTC. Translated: CSARLNTNYNEQFF.

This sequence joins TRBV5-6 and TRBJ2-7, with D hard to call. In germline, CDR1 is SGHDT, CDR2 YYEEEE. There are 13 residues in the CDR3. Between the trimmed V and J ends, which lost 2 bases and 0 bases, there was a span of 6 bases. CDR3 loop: CASSLVFSYEQYF. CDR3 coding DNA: TGTGCCAGCAGCTTAGTTTTCTCCTACGAGCAGTACTTC.

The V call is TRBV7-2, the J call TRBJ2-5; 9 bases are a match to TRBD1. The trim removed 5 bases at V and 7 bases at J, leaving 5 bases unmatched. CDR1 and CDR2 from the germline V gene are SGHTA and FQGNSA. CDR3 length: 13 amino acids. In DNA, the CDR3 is TGTGCCAGCAGCACGGGACAGGGAGGGACCCAGTACTTC. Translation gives CASSTGQGGTQYF.

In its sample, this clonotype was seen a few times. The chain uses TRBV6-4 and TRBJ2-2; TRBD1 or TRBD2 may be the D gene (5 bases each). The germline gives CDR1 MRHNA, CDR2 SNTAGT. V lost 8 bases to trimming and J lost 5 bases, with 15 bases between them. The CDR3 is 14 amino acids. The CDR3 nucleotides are TGTGCCAGCTCGGAGGACACCCAGACCGGGGAGCTGTTTTTT. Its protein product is CASSEDTQTGELFF.

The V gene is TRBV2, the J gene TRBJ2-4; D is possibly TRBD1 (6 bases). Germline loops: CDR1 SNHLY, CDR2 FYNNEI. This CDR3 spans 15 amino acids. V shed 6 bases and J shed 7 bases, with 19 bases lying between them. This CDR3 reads CASRRRQDPRNIQYF. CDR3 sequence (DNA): TGTGCCAGCAGAAGAAGACAGGATCCAAGGAACATTCAGTACTTC.

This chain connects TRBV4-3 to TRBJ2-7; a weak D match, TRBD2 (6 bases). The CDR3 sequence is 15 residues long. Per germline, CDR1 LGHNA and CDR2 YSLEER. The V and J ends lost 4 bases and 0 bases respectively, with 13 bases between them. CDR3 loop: CASSPTGRGSYEQYF. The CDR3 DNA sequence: TGCGCCAGCAGCCCCACGGGGCGGGGCTCCTACGAGCAGTACTTC.

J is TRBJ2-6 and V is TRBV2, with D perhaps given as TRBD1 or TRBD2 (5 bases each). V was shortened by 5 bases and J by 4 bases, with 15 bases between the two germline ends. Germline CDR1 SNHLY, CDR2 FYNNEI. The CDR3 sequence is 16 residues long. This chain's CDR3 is CASSTRSGPGANVLTF. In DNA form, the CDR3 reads TGTGCCAGCAGTACTCGGTCGGGGCCAGGGGCCAACGTCCTGACTTTC.

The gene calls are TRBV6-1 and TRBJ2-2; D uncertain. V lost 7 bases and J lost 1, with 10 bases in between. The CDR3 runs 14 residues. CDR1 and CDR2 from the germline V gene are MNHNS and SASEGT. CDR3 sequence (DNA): TGTGCCAGCAAGTCGAGGCGGAACACCGGGGAGCTGTTTTTT. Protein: CASKSRRNTGELFF.

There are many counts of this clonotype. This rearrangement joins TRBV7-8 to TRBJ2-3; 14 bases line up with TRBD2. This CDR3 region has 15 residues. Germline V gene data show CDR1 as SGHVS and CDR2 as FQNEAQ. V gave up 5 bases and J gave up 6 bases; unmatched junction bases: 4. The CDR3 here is CASSRLAGGVDTQYF. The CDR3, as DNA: TGTGCCAGCAGCCGACTAGCGGGAGGGGTGGATACGCAGTATTTT.